These 21 T cell receptor beta chains share one sample of origin, sequenced in a study of cytomegalovirus exposure and HLA in healthy donors. PCR primers comprised 60 Vbeta and 13 Jbeta primers. Sequencing was performed with immunoSEQ multiplex PCR; in TCRdb, only in-frame clones are kept and a portion is missing. The repertoire consists of about 120,000 clones, with 17% occurring once and the leading ten covering roughly 2.7%. The sequenced sample consisted of PBMCs. The origin of the receptors is a female donor in good health and CMV-seropositive.

The genes are TRBV9 and TRBJ2-5; D is uncertain. From germline, CDR1 is SGDLS and CDR2 YYNGEE. Trimming removed 0 bases at V and 2 bases at J, with 8 bases between. The CDR3 contains 14 residues. CDR3 nucleotide sequence: TGTGCCAGCAGCGTAGGGCTTGAACAAGAGACCCAGTACTTC. Residues: CASSVGLEQETQYF.

The chain has TRBV20-1 and TRBJ2-7; the match to TRBD1 covers 7 bases. The CDR3 loop spans 11 amino acids. The germline V gene encodes CDR1 DFQATT and CDR2 SNEGSKA (reference sequence). Germline trimming cut 6 bases from V and 7 bases from J; bases unmatched to any gene: 6. The CDR3 DNA reads as TGCAGTGCCGGGGACAGAAGGGAGCAGTACTTC. Protein: CSAGDRREQYF.

The sample holds a few counts of this clone. This rearrangement joins TRBV29-1 to TRBJ2-2; 8 bases agree with TRBD1. The CDR3 has 13 residues. Germline V gene data show CDR1 as SQVTM and CDR2 as ANQGSEA. J gave up 7 bases and V 6 bases, and 7 bases lay outside the gene matches. The CDR3 bases are TGCAGCGTGGCAAGGACAGGGTTCGGGGAGCTGTTTTTT. Its translation is CSVARTGFGELFF.

The V gene is TRBV9, the J gene TRBJ1-1, with D tentatively TRBD1 (5 bases). Deletions cut 4 bases from V and 4 bases from J, with 17 bases between. Germline loops: CDR1 SGDLS, CDR2 YYNGEE. The CDR3 extends over 15 amino acids. CDR3 bases: TGTGCCAGCAGCTTCGATGGGGCAGGCCTCACTGAAGCTTTCTTT. This sequence encodes CASSFDGAGLTEAFF.

This clone has a handful of counts. This sequence joins TRBV7-6 and TRBJ2-7, with 9 bases that match TRBD1. This CDR3 has 15 amino acids. Losses at the gene ends were 5 bases for V and 3 bases for J; bases not matched to a gene: 8. Germline V gene lookup returns CDR1 SGHVS and CDR2 FNYEAQ. CDR3 sequence: CASSLYLGQGYEQYF. As DNA, the CDR3 is TGTGCCAGCAGCCTCTACTTGGGACAGGGCTACGAGCAGTACTTC.

The chain uses TRBV5-1 and TRBJ2-7; D is ambiguous. Trimming shortened V by 4 bases and J by 4 bases, and 12 bases separated the two germline ends. Germline CDR1 is SGHRS and CDR2 is YFSETQ. The CDR3 runs 13 residues. The CDR3 protein is CASSTSEVYEQYF. CDR3 coding DNA: TGCGCCAGCAGCACCTCTGAGGTTTACGAGCAGTACTTC.

This chain joins TRBV4-2 and TRBJ2-5; 14 bases agree with TRBD2. The DNA end favors TRBJ2-7, so the J call may be wrong. CDR3 size: 16 residues. Germline assignment: CDR1 LGHNA and CDR2 YNFKEQ. The CDR3, as DNA: TGTGCCAGCAGCCAGGGACTAGCGGGGGCCACCTACGAGCAGTACTTC. Protein sequence: CASSQGLAGATYEQYF.

This clone was seen only a few times. The genes are TRBV23-1 and TRBJ2-7; D is possibly TRBD1 (5 bases). TRBV23-1 is identified as an open reading frame with a role that is uncertain. The CDR3 covers 17 residues. V was shortened by 4 bases and J by 3 bases, with 22 bases between the two germline ends. CDR3 region: CASSPHTTGKGRYEQYF. Written as DNA, the CDR3 is TGCGCCAGCAGTCCTCATACTACAGGAAAAGGACGCTACGAGCAGTACTTC.

This clone was detected only a few times. V gene TRBV19 combines with J gene TRBJ2-3, with no clear D. Germline V gene lookup returns CDR1 LNHDA and CDR2 SQIVND (reference sequence). Trimming shortened V by 3 bases and J by 1 base, and 5 bases separated the two germline ends. The CDR3 sequence is 13 residues long. The CDR3 protein is CASSIRGTDTQYF. CDR3 DNA: TGTGCCAGTAGTATCCGCGGCACAGATACGCAGTATTTT.

The CDR3 bases are TGTGCTAGTGGTTTGTCCCGGACTAGCGGGGGGCCGATATACAATGAGCAGTTCTTC. This encodes CASGLSRTSGGPIYNEQFF. The rearrangement links TRBV12-5 to TRBJ2-1, with 14 bases that match TRBD2. This CDR3 is built from 19 residues. CDR1 is LGHNT and CDR2 is FRNRAP in the germline V gene. V shed 2 bases and J 4 bases; nucleotides not matched to a gene: 10.

This clone has only one observation. This sequence joins TRBV7-8 and TRBJ1-3; D might be TRBD1 (6 bases). CDR3 length equals 16 residues. The ends were cut back, 3 bases at V and 0 bases at J, with 12 bases in the middle. Germline V gene data show CDR1 as SGHVS and CDR2 as FQNEAQ. In DNA, the CDR3 is TGTGCCAGCAGCTTCGACAGGCCATTCTCTGGAAACACCATATATTTT. It yields the protein CASSFDRPFSGNTIYF.

The chain uses TRBV5-4 and TRBJ2-7; 8 nucleotides match TRBD2. V was clipped by 4 bases and J by 0 bases; unmatched bases: 6. This CDR3 has 15 amino acids. Germline V gives CDR1 SGHNT, CDR2 YYREEE (reference sequence). The CDR3 DNA sequence: TGTGCCAGCAGCATTGAGCGGGGGAACTCCTACGAGCAGTACTTC. Translating gives CASSIERGNSYEQYF.

A few counts support this clone. The gene calls are TRBV28 and TRBJ1-1; 8 nucleotides match TRBD1. J gave up 1 base and V 8 bases, and 12 bases lay outside the gene matches. The CDR3 has 16 amino acids. Germline values: CDR1 MDHEN, CDR2 SYDVKM. The CDR3 here is CASGWGRQGWNTEAFF. The CDR3, as DNA: TGTGCCAGCGGGTGGGGCCGACAGGGGTGGAACACTGAAGCTTTCTTT. The whole variable domain, remainder taken from reference TRBV28 and TRBJ1-1, is DVKVTQSSRYLVKRTGEKVFLECVQDMDHENMFWYRQDPGLGLRLIYFSYDVKMKEKGDIPEGYSVSREKKERFSLILESASTNQTSMYLCASGWGRQGWNTEAFFGQGTRLTVV.

This chain uses TRBV6-1 with TRBJ2-5, with 13 positions matching TRBD2. With 8 bases clipped from V and 7 bases from J, the junction kept 7 bases outside the gene matches. Germline V CDR1 and CDR2: MNHNS, SASEGT. The CDR3 spans 14 residues. The CDR3 nucleotides read TGTGCCAGCGTGACTAGCGGGGGGCTCGGGACCCAGTACTTC. Translated: CASVTSGGLGTQYF.

In its sample, this clone was seen once. V usage is TRBV11-3 and J usage is TRBJ2-1; TRBD2 aligns across 9 bases. Germline CDR1 reads SGHNT; CDR2 reads YENEEA. The CDR3 consists of 15 residues. Losses at the gene ends were 2 bases for V and 7 bases for J; bases not matched to a gene: 6. DNA for the CDR3: TGTGCCAGCAGCTTAAGCCTAGCGGGGAGGAATGAGCAGTTCTTC. Protein: CASSLSLAGRNEQFF.

This clone has only a few counts. V and J are TRBV27 and TRBJ2-3; possible D gene TRBD1, 5 bases. Germline CDR1 MNHEY, CDR2 SMNVEV (reference sequence). This CDR3 has 14 amino acids. V was trimmed by 3 bases and J by 0 bases, leaving 7 bases between them. The CDR3 nucleotides read TGTGCCAGCAGTTTCGCAGGGAGCACAGATACGCAGTATTTT. This encodes CASSFAGSTDTQYF.

A few counts support this clone. This CDR3 reads CASRLLAGQSYEQYF. CDR3 nucleotide sequence: TGCGCCAGCAGACTACTAGCGGGGCAATCCTACGAGCAGTACTTC. V usage is TRBV4-1 and J usage is TRBJ2-7; 10 bases map to TRBD2. The CDR3 has 15 residues. Germline V CDR1 and CDR2: MGHRA, YSYEKL. V lost 6 bases to trimming and J lost 1 base; unmatched junction nucleotides: 6.

A remark on this clone: The DNA is omitted, as the CDR3 cannot be located on it reliably, and the CDR3 follows TCRdb's listing. The chain couples TRBV29-1 to TRBJ1-2. Per the germline V gene, CDR1 is SQVTM and CDR2 is ANQGSEA. The CDR3 is 8 residues long, counting both termini. The CDR3 here is CSVAGGTF.

This clone was recorded many times. The J gene is TRBJ1-3, the V gene TRBV30; D is undetermined. The CDR3 has 13 amino acids. V was cut by 3 bases and J by 0 bases, with 6 bases left in between. CDR1 and CDR2 (germline): GTSNPN, SVGIG (reference sequence). The CDR3 nucleotides read TGTGCCTGGAGCGCCTACTCTGGAAACACCATATATTTT. This translates into CAWSAYSGNTIYF.

V and J are TRBV11-3 and TRBJ2-1; 7 bases align to TRBD2. Germline lookup yields CDR1 SGHNT and CDR2 YENEEA. J lost 5 bases, V lost 3 bases, and 4 bases had no gene match. The CDR3 extends over 14 amino acids. CDR3 loop: CASSLGGENNEQFF. The DNA for the CDR3 is TGTGCCAGCAGCTTGGGGGGGGAAAACAATGAGCAGTTCTTC.

This clone has only a few counts. DNA for the CDR3: TGTGCCAGTACCCGGACCCAAGCGGAGGCCACCGAGCAGTACTTC. This gives the protein CASTRTQAEATEQYF. The chain combines TRBV19 with TRBJ2-7, with D tentatively TRBD2 (5 bases). The CDR3 has 15 residues. Trimming stripped 7 bases from V and 6 bases from J, with 22 bases between. The germline gives CDR1 LNHDA, CDR2 SQIVND (reference sequence). Using reference TRBV19 and TRBJ2-7 for the parts outside the CDR3, the full variable domain is DGGITQSPKYLFRKEGQNVTLSCEQNLNHDAMYWYRQDPGQGLRLIYYSQIVNDFQKGDIAEGYSVSREKKESFPLTVTSAQKNPTAFYLCASTRTQAEATEQYFGPGTRLTVT.